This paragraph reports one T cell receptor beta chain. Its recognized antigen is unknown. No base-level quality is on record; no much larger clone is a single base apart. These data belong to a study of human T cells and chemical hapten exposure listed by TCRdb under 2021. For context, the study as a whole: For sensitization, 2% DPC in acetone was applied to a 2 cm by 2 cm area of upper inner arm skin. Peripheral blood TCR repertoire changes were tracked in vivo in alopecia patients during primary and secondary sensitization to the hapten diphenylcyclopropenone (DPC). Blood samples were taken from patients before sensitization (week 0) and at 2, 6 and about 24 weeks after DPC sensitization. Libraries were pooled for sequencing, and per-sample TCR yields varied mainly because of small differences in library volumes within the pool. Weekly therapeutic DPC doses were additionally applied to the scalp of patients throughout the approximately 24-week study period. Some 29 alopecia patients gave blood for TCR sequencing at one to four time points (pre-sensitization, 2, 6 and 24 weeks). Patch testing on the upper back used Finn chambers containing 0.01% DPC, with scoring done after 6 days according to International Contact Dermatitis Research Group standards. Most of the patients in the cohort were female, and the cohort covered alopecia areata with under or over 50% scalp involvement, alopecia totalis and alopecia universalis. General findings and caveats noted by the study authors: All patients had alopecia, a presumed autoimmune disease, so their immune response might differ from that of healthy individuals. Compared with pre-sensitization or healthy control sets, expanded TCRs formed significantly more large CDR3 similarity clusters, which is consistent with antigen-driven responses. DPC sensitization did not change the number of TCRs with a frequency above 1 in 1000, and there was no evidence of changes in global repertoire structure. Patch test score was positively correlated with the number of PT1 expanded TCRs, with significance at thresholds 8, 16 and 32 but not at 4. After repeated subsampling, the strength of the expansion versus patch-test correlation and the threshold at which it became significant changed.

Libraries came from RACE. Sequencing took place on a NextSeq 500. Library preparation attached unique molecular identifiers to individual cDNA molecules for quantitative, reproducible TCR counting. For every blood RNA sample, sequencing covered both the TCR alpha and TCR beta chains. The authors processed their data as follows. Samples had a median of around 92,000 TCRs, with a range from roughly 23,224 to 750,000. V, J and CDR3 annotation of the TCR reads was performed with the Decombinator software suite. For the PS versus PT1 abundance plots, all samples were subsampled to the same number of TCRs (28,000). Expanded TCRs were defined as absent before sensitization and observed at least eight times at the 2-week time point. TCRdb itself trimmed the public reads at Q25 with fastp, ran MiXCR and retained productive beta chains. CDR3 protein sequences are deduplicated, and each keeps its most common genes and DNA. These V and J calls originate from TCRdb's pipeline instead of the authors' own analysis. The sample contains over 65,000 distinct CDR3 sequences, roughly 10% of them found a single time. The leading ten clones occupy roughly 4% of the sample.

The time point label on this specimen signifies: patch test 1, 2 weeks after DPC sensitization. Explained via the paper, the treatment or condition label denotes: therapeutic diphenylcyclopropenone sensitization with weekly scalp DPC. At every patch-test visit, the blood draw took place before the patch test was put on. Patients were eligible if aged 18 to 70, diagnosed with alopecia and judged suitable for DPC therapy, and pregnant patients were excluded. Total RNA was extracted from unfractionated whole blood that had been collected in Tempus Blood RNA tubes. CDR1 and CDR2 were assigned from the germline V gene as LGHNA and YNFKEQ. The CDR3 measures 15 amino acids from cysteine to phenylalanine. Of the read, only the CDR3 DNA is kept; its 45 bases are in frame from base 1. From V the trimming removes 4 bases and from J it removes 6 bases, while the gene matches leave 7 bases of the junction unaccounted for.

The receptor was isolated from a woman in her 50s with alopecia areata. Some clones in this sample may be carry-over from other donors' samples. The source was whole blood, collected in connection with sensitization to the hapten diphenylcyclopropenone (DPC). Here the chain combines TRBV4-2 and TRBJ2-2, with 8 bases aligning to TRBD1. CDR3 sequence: CASSLEDRAAGELFF. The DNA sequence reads TGTGCCAGCAGCCTCGAGGACAGGGCGGCCGGGGAGCTGTTTTTT.